This T cell receptor (beta chain) was sequenced during a study of T cell responses to AZD1222 COVID-19 vaccine. The germline V gene encodes CDR1 GTSNPN and CDR2 SVGIG (reference sequence). The trim removed 1 base at V and 3 bases at J, leaving 2 bases unmatched. The length of the CDR3 is 15 residues. TCRdb's copy holds only in-frame clones and misses some; the assay was immunoSEQ multiplex PCR. The top ten hold about 3.1% of the sample, which has 70,000 to 85,000 clones, roughly 80% seen once. The specimen was peripheral blood, collected on day 0 of AZD1222 vaccination. The gene calls are TRBV30 and TRBJ2-2, with TRBD2 matching over 10 bases. The receptor comes from an adult in good health. CDR3 protein: CAWSGLAGDTGELFF. In DNA, the CDR3 is TGTGCCTGGAGTGGCCTAGCGGGGGACACCGGGGAGCTGTTTTTT.